This record covers a single T cell receptor (beta chain). Its antigen is unknown. Qualities for individual bases were not recorded, and no much larger clone is one base off. The data were obtained in a study of precursors of human CD4 cytotoxic T cells (dated 2018 in TCRdb). For the study in its entirety: The bulk TCR-seq analysis covered CD4+ memory subsets from more than 13 donors in total. TCR-seq analysis of roughly 15 donors yielded TCRalpha and TCRbeta chain sequences (table S7).

To test a precursor-effector relationship among CD4 cytotoxic T cells, bulk UMI-based TCR sequencing was performed on four sorted CD4+ memory subsets (TCM, TEM, IL-7Rhigh TEMRA, IL-7R- TEMRA). The cells came from peripheral blood mononuclear cells that had been isolated from human blood. The CDR3 numbers 13 residues from cysteine through phenylalanine. The sequence is cut down to CDR3 DNA, 39 bases in frame from base 1. The CDR1 and CDR2 encoded by the germline V gene are MGHDK and SYGVNS. V loses 7 bases of germline sequence and J loses 4 bases, and the interval between the two ends is 10 bases. The research as a whole found: Compared with the TCM and TEM subsets, the IL-7Rhigh and IL-7R- TEMRA subsets had more restricted TCR repertoires, marked by lower diversity and more expanded clonotypes. Expanded effector clonotypes accounted for a larger share of IL-7Rhigh TEMRA clonotypes than of TEM or TCM clonotypes. Only about 95% of the 14 donors were included in some bulk TCR-seq comparisons, suggesting that not every subset was available for every donor. The limitation that the direction of differentiation between precursor and effector cells cannot be definitively established by a human observational design was noted by the authors.

The instrument was an Illumina MiSeq. The study's processing was this. The Shannon-Wiener index, computed in VDJtools, was used to measure repertoire diversity. TCRbeta clonotypes with a clonotype frequency of at least 3 were defined as expanded. TCRdb applied fastp at Q25 and MiXCR to the public reads, then kept only in-frame beta chains. Under each unique CDR3 protein, matching rows form one entry showing the most common genes and DNA. These V and J calls rely on TCRdb rather than the paper's analysis. The sample profile shows about 480 distinct CDR3 sequences; over 15% of them were found once. 12% of the sample comes from the top ten.

The source is a human donor in good health. The specimen was memory CD4+ T cells from blood (PBMCs). The rearranged segments are TRBV25-1 and TRBJ2-2; the D gene is perhaps TRBD1, from 6 matching bases. The nucleotide sequence reads TGTGCCAGCAAAACAGGGTCCACCGGGGAGCTGTTTTTT. The encoded protein is CASKTGSTGELFF.